The next 28 T cell receptor beta chains were all read from a single sample in a study of kidney transplant recipient with SARS-CoV-2 infection. One entry per CDR3 protein results from TCRdb running MiXCR on the reads. In the table there are under 250,000 distinct CDR3 sequences, 29% of which are singletons. The sample here was a blood sample, taken at baseline and on roughly day 110 from a kidney transplant recipient. The receptors shown here come from a male patient between 25 and 39 years old who had COVID-19 and was a kidney transplant recipient. A subset of T cells may come from the graft donor.

On this clonotype: A much larger clone lies a single base off, so this may be a read error. The CDR3 protein is CASSVGIRSRKTHGYTF. The CDR3 DNA reads as TGTGCCAGCAGTGTGGGTATACGCTCTAGAAAGACCCATGGCTACACCTTC. The chain employs TRBV6-8 and TRBJ1-2; D gene ambiguous. The length of the CDR3 is 17 residues. From germline, CDR1 is MNHGY and CDR2 SAAAGT. Trimming shortened V by 5 bases and J by 6 bases, and 25 bases separated the two germline ends.

Worth noting for this clonotype: Since a much larger clone is just one base distant, this may be a read error. The chain carries TRBV10-3 and TRBJ2-7; the D is unclear. Trimming took off 3 bases at V and 2 bases at J, with 8 bases between the two ends. The V gene's germline CDR1 is ENHRY and CDR2 SYGVKD. The CDR3 covers 13 residues. This CDR3 is CAISDPNPYEQYF. CDR3 sequence (DNA): TGTGCCATCAGTGATCCGAACCCCTACGAGCAGTACTTC.

This clonotype occurred many times. The V call is TRBV4-1, the J call TRBJ1-5; 9 bases align to TRBD1. The CDR3 totals 16 residues. Germline CDR1 is MGHRA and CDR2 is YSYEKL. The ends lost 4 bases at V and 5 bases at J; junction bases unmatched: 9. The CDR3 bases are TGCGCCAGCAGCCTCGATTTCGGGACAGGGTATCAGCCCCAGCATTTT. This translates into CASSLDFGTGYQPQHF.

Comments on this clonotype: A much larger clone lies a single base off, so this may be a read error. The gene calls are TRBV27 and TRBJ1-5, with D hard to call. The CDR3 has 14 residues. V shed 8 bases and J shed 5 bases, with 16 bases lying between them. The V gene's germline CDR1 is MNHEY and CDR2 SMNVEV (reference sequence). CDR3 residues: CASSGNYLDQPQHF. In DNA, the CDR3 is TGTGCCAGCTCGGGGAACTATCTCGATCAGCCCCAGCATTTT.

The table lists this clonotype with many counts. The rearrangement uses TRBV7-3 and TRBJ1-1; D unresolved. Germline V gene data show CDR1 as SGHTA and CDR2 as FQGTGA. The CDR3 runs to 13 residues. V was clipped by 2 bases and J by 6 bases, with 10 bases between them. CDR3 sequence: CASSLSGSAEAFF. CDR3 DNA sequence: TGTGCCAGCAGCTTATCGGGGAGTGCTGAAGCTTTCTTT.

This clonotype was detected ten times or more. The chain employs TRBV3-1 and TRBJ2-7; D gene uncertain. Germline CDR1 is LGHDT and CDR2 is YNNKEL (reference sequence). The CDR3 loop spans 15 amino acids. Between the trimmed V and J ends, which lost 1 base and 2 bases, there was a span of 12 bases. CDR3 sequence reads: CASSQGHATPYEQYF. The CDR3 DNA follows: TGTGCCAGCAGCCAAGGTCACGCAACCCCCTACGAGCAGTACTTC.

About this clonotype itself: A much more abundant neighbour one base away suggests this may be a read error. No conserved phenylalanine or tryptophan is present at the end of the CDR3, so a read error is the likely explanation. Because the CDR3's place on the DNA is in doubt, the DNA is left out and the CDR3 is given as listed by TCRdb. V usage is TRBV3-2 and J usage is TRBJ2-7. TRBV3-2 constitutes a pseudogene. The CDR3 is 13 amino acids long, termini counted. CDR3 in amino acids: CASSQDPKHEQYL.

This clonotype was detected many times. The gene calls are TRBV5-1 and TRBJ2-7; the match to TRBD1 covers 9 bases. The CDR3 length is 14 residues. Germline-derived CDR1 and CDR2 are SGHRS and YFSETQ. Trimming cost V 3 bases and J 6 bases; bases outside gene matches: 7. The CDR3 protein is CASSSGTGSFEQYF. CDR3 in DNA: TGCGCCAGCAGCTCCGGGACAGGGTCGTTCGAGCAGTACTTC.

There are many counts of this clonotype. The V gene is TRBV28, the J gene TRBJ2-7; 9 bases agree with TRBD1. V lost 6 bases, J lost 4 bases, and 10 bases stayed unmatched. The CDR3 contains 15 residues. Germline CDR1 and CDR2: MDHEN and SYDVKM. DNA for the CDR3: TGTGCCAGCAGGTCCGGGACAGGGCTTACTTACGAGCAGTACTTC. Translated: CASRSGTGLTYEQYF.

The chain is built from TRBV9 and TRBJ2-1; perhaps TRBD2 as D (5 bases). The V end was cut by 0 bases, the J end by 0 bases, with 13 bases between. The CDR3 has 17 residues. Germline V lookup: CDR1 SGDLS, CDR2 YYNGEE. CDR3 loop: CASSVGISATSYNEQFF. The CDR3 DNA sequence: TGTGCCAGCAGCGTAGGTATTAGCGCCACCTCCTACAATGAGCAGTTCTTC. Using reference TRBV9 and TRBJ2-1 for the parts outside the CDR3, the full variable domain is DSGVTQTPKHLITATGQRVTLRCSPRSGDLSVYWYQQSLDQGLQFLIQYYNGEERAKGNILERFSAQQFPDLHSELNLSSLELGDSALYFCASSVGISATSYNEQFFGPGTRLTVL.

This clonotype was counted ten times or more. CDR3 residues: CASSQQPGQGESLTSYTF. CDR3 DNA sequence: TGTGCCAGCAGTCAACAACCGGGACAGGGAGAGAGTCTGACAAGCTACACCTTC. The chain employs TRBV2 and TRBJ1-2, with 9 bases fitting TRBD1. The CDR3 contains 18 residues. Germline V gene data show CDR1 as SNHLY and CDR2 as FYNNEI. V gave up 5 bases and J gave up 9 bases; unmatched junction bases: 22.

The gene calls are TRBV15 and TRBJ2-1; 13 positions agree with TRBD2. The CDR3 is made up of 21 amino acids. Germline values: CDR1 LNHNV, CDR2 YYDKDF (reference sequence). The V gene end was trimmed by 2 bases and the J gene end by 0 bases; junction bases not matched to a gene: 13. The CDR3 is CATSRLPETSGRLSSYNEQFF. CDR3 in DNA: TGTGCCACCAGCAGATTACCCGAGACTAGCGGGAGGTTGAGCTCCTACAATGAGCAGTTCTTC.

The J gene is TRBJ1-4, the V gene TRBV5-1; D is undetermined. The CDR3 consists of 15 residues. The V gene's germline CDR1 is SGHRS and CDR2 YFSETQ. Deletions cut 0 bases from V and 4 bases from J, with 10 bases between. CDR3 coding DNA: TGCGCCAGCAGCTTGGCGCGGGCGGGTAATGAAAAACTGTTTTTT. It yields the protein CASSLARAGNEKLFF.

To note about this clonotype: This may come from a read error, since a much larger clone is one base off. The chain joins TRBV12-3 or TRBV12-4 to TRBJ2-1; TRBD1 is a possible D gene (5 bases). The V end lost 2 bases, the J end lost 10 bases, and 15 bases lay between the germline ends. This CDR3 spans 14 amino acids. CDR3: CASSLKSGATEQFF. CDR3 nucleotide sequence: TGTGCCAGCAGTTTAAAGAGTGGGGCGACGGAGCAGTTCTTC.

This clonotype was picked up many times. This chain links TRBV29-1 with TRBJ2-7, with 10 nucleotides matching TRBD1. The CDR3 has 14 residues. CDR1 SQVTM and CDR2 ANQGSEA come from the germline V gene. With V trimmed by 7 bases and J by 1 base, 7 bases remained unmatched. The CDR3 nucleotides are TGCAGCGCCAGACAGGGGGCGAATTCCTACGAGCAGTACTTC. Its protein is CSARQGANSYEQYF.

As regards this clonotype: Sequence at one end of the junction differs from germline and may be a read error. This chain uses TRBV11-2 with TRBJ2-7; D remains unclear. The germline V gene encodes CDR1 SGHAT and CDR2 FQNNGV. The CDR3 contains 14 residues. The CDR3, as DNA: TGTGTCAGCAGTCCCGCCTGGGCAAATCGCGAGCAGTACTTC. Its translation: CVSSPAWANREQYF.

This clonotype was counted at least ten times. The gene calls are TRBV14 and TRBJ1-1; 8 positions agree with TRBD1. The CDR3 is 13 amino acids. Trimming cost V 2 bases and J 8 bases; bases outside gene matches: 4. Germline assignment: CDR1 SGHDN and CDR2 FVKESK. The DNA for the CDR3 is TGTGCCAGCAGCCAACGGACAGGGATCGAAGCTTTCTTT. Amino acids: CASSQRTGIEAFF.

In this sample, this clonotype turned up once. Here the CDR3 omits its conserved ending phenylalanine or tryptophan, so a read error is the likely source. The rearrangement links TRBV20-1 to TRBJ2-5, with 7 nucleotides matching TRBD2. V was pared by 0 bases and J by 2 bases, with 6 bases of the junction left unmatched. CDR1 is DFQATT and CDR2 is SNEGSKA in the germline V gene (reference sequence). CDR3 size: 15 residues. Here the CDR3 DNA reads TGCAGTGCTAGAGACGCGGGCGGGAGTCAAGAGACCCAGTACCTC. Its translation: CSARDAGGSQETQYL.

This clonotype has ten or more counts. The J gene is TRBJ1-2, the V gene TRBV12-5; tentatively, D is TRBD1 (5 bases). The CDR3 loop spans 17 amino acids. V was trimmed by 5 bases and J by 4 bases, leaving 23 bases between them. In germline, CDR1 is LGHNT, CDR2 FRNRAP. The DNA for the CDR3 is TGTGCTAGTGGTCAAGCGAATTTGCAGGGAAAGACCTATGGCTACACCTTC. Its protein is CASGQANLQGKTYGYTF.

Comments on this clonotype: Since a much larger clone is just one base distant, this may be a read error. The chain has TRBV28 and TRBJ1-6; D perhaps matches TRBD1 (5 bases). Germline V lookup: CDR1 MDHEN, CDR2 SYDVKM. The CDR3 runs 14 residues. Trimming left V 8 bases short and J 11 bases short, with 19 bases between. The DNA of the CDR3 is TGTGCCAGCTGGGGGGGGAGTCTGGATCCACCCCTCCACTTT. This sequence encodes CASWGGSLDPPLHF. Together with reference TRBV28 and TRBJ1-6, the CDR3 gives the full variable domain: DVKVTQSSRYLVKRTGEKVFLECVQDMDHENMFWYRQDPGLGLRLIYFSYDVKMKEKGDIPEGYSVSREKKERFSLILESASTNQTSMYLCASWGGSLDPPLHFGNGTRLTVT.

There are many counts of this clonotype. An end of the junction does not agree with germline; a read error may underlie this. V gene TRBV14 combines with J gene TRBJ2-3, with 7 bases lining up with TRBD2. Germline CDR1 and CDR2: SGHDN and FVKESK. This CDR3 is 15 amino acids long. CDR3 nucleotide sequence: TGCGGATCCCCCACAGCGGGACTCAGGAGAGATACGCAGTATTTT. Translation gives CGSPTAGLRRDTQYF.

Many counts were recorded for this clonotype. The chain employs TRBV20-1 and TRBJ2-7; possibly TRBD1 for D (6 bases). In germline, CDR1 is DFQATT, CDR2 SNEGSKA (reference sequence). There are 15 residues in the CDR3. With 6 bases removed from V and 3 bases from J, the gap between germline ends came to 21 bases. CDR3 nucleotides: TGCAGTGCCACAAAGACAGGCCCTACTTACTACGAGCAGTACTTC. Translation gives CSATKTGPTYYEQYF.

Concerning this clonotype itself: A much larger clone is a single base away; this may be a read error. J is TRBJ1-2 and V is TRBV6-6, with D hard to call. Per germline, CDR1 MNHNY and CDR2 SVGAGI (reference sequence). The CDR3 length is 17 residues. Trimming took off 5 bases at V and 4 bases at J, with 23 bases between the two ends. The CDR3 region is CASSAKGGGRRTYGYTF. DNA of the CDR3: TGTGCCAGCAGTGCAAAAGGAGGTGGGAGAAGGACCTATGGCTACACCTTC.

As for this clonotype: This may be a read error: a much more frequent sequence differs by one nucleotide. This sequence joins TRBV11-2 and TRBJ2-5, with 9 bases lining up with TRBD1. Germline assignment: CDR1 SGHAT and CDR2 FQNNGV. The CDR3 sequence is 17 residues long. The CDR3, as DNA: TGTGCCGGCAGCTCGCGAACAGGGGGCTGGGGTCAAGAGACCCAGTACTTC. It is translated as CAGSSRTGGWGQETQYF.

The sample holds many counts of this clonotype. The chain couples TRBV28 to TRBJ1-2; D is unresolved. The CDR3 totals 11 residues. The V and J ends lost 6 bases and 3 bases respectively, with 5 bases between them. Germline CDR1 MDHEN, CDR2 SYDVKM. This CDR3 reads CASRQDYGYTF. The CDR3 DNA reads TGTGCCAGCAGACAAGACTATGGCTACACCTTC.

Note on this clonotype: A much larger clone lies one base from this, so it may be a read error. This chain connects TRBV6-8 to TRBJ1-2; D call uncertain. This CDR3 has 17 residues. Trimming removed 5 bases from V and 4 bases from J, with 23 bases in between. Germline loops: CDR1 MNHGY, CDR2 SAAAGT. CDR3 residues: CASSLRLRSRKTYGYTF. The CDR3 DNA is TGTGCCAGCAGTCTCAGGCTACGCTCTAGAAAGACCTATGGCTACACCTTC.

This clonotype was counted ten times or more. V gene TRBV10-3 combines with J gene TRBJ2-1; TRBD2 matches 7 bases. Trimming cost V 8 bases and J 7 bases; bases outside gene matches: 5. The CDR3 extends over 12 amino acids. CDR1 is ENHRY, CDR2 SYGVKD, per germline. CDR3 nucleotide sequence: TGTGCCATCGGGGGGGAGGGTAATGAGCAGTTCTTC. Translation: CAIGGEGNEQFF.

V is TRBV11-2 and J is TRBJ2-5; the D gene could be TRBD1 or TRBD2 (5 bases each). CDR1 SGHAT and CDR2 FQNNGV come from the germline V gene. The ends were cut back, 5 bases at V and 4 bases at J, with 11 bases in the middle. The length of the CDR3 is 13 residues. Here the CDR3 DNA reads TGTGCCAGCAGCGGGGGACCTATAGAGACCCAGTACTTC. Translated: CASSGGPIETQYF.